This record looks at one TCR beta chain sequence and its context. This receptor's antigen is unknown. Base quality data are lacking; no much larger clone is found one base away. The entry originates in a study of T cell responses to AZD1222 COVID-19 vaccine (dated by TCRdb to the early 2020s). In the study overall: A total of approximately 240 trial participants underwent TCR sequencing, of whom under 220 had received two doses of AZD1222 and around 26 had received two doses of the MenACWY control vaccine. Enrollment into the trials was organized by age into subgroups of 18-55, 56-69 and 70-plus years, and those subgroups contained about 160, 30 and 59 TCR-sequenced participants, respectively.

Reading the label with the study, this specimen's time point is: about 28 days (+/-7) after the second vaccine dose. Because spike-specific TCR depth and breadth did not differ between the two schedules, AZD1222 recipients who got a second dose at roughly 4 weeks were pooled with those who got a second dose at roughly 12 weeks. Vaccinee samples came from UK trials COV001 and COV002, including a single-blind randomized controlled phase 2/3 trial of AZD1222 (ChAdOx1 nCoV-19) in healthy adults. For TCRbeta chain sequencing, PBMC samples were collected from trial participants at day 0 and at day 28 after the second dose. Study-wide conclusions, independent of this receptor: No day 14 peak-response samples were available, so repertoires were characterized only after the peak T cell response. Most participants were white British and females outnumbered males, and the authors suggested that clonal diversity may have been underestimated. The whole spike protein was spanned by vaccine-associated CD4 TCRs, and dominant responses were seen in regions 160-218 and 743-854. In the small 56-69-year group, the increase in depth fell short of significance, most likely because of low power. Conclusions about previously exposed vaccinees are limited because only a handful of AZD1222 recipients were SARS-CoV-2 seropositive at baseline. Nearly half of unique spike-specific TCRs reportedly recognized epitopes outside regions mutated in the B.1.351 and B.1.1.7 variants. After two AZD1222 doses, both the breadth and the depth of spike-specific TCRs were significantly higher than at day 0 and than in MenACWY recipients.

Here V drops 5 bases and J drops 2 bases, and the junction holds 8 bases not matched to any gene. The CDR1 and CDR2 encoded by the germline V gene (reference sequence) are MNHEY and SMNVEV. Spanning cysteine to phenylalanine, the CDR3 consists of 15 amino acids. Only the CDR3 DNA is retained, 45 bases long and in frame from the first base. The CDR3 regions of human TCRbeta chains were subjected to immunosequencing. The study's own analysis went as follows. Repertoire TCRs were matched against a reference library of SARS-CoV-2-specific TCRs generated with the MIRA antigen-specificity platform. Breadth was defined as the fraction of unique TCRs that were SARS-CoV-2-associated. Depth was defined as the fraction of total T cells that were SARS-CoV-2-associated. Using the MIRA data, each spike-specific TCR was assigned both to the spike region to which the TCR was reactive and to a CD4 or CD8 class. Log10-transformed breadth and depth values were compared by one-way ANOVA with Sidak's multiple comparisons tests. Drawn from immuneACCESS, this table holds only the in-frame rearrangements with V and J called that TCRdb kept. Clones are partly lost; checked studies trace under half to an unresolved V gene and leave the rest unexplained. Clone size and the V and J calls come from that table; the DNA yielded D and trimming. Present in this sample are 90,000 to 100,000 clones, about 90% of which were seen just once. 15% to 20% of the sample goes to the ten largest clones.

This TCR derives from an adult who received the AZD1222 COVID-19 vaccine. Recombination linked TRBV27 to TRBJ2-7, and 8 junction bases match TRBD1. The material was peripheral blood, obtained 28 days after the second AZD1222 dose. The DNA is TGTGCCAGCAGTCCTGGACAGGGATCCCCCTACGAGCAGTACTTC. It is translated as CASSPGQGSPYEQYF.